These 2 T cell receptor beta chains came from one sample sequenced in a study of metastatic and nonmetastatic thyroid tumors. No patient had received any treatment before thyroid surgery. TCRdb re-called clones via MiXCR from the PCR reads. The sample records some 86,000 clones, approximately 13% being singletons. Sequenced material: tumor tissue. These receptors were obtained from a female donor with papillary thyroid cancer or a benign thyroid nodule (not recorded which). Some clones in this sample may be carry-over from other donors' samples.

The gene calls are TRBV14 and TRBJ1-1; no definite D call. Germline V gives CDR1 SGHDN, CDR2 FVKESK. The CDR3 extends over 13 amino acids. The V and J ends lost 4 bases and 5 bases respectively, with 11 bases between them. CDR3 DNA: TGTGCCAGCAGCCTCCATGGAGGTACTGAAGCTTTCTTT. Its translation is CASSLHGGTEAFF. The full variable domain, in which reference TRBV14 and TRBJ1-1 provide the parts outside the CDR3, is EAGVTQFPSHSVIEKGQTVTLRCDPISGHDNLYWYRRVMGKEIKFLLHFVKESKQDESGMPNNRFLAERTGGTYSTLKVQPAELEDSGVYFCASSLHGGTEAFFGQGTRLTVV.

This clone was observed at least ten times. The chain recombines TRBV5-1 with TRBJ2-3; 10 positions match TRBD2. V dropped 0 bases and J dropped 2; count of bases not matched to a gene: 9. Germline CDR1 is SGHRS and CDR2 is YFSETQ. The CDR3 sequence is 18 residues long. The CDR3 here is CASSLGLAGVTATDTQYF. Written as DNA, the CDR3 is TGCGCCAGCAGCTTGGGGCTAGCGGGAGTCACCGCCACAGATACGCAGTATTTT. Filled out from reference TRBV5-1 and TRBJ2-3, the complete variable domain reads KAGVTQTPRYLIKTRGQQVTLSCSPISGHRSVSWYQQTPGQGLQFLFEYFSETQRNKGNFPGRFSGRQFSNSRSEMNVSTLELGDSALYLCASSLGLAGVTATDTQYFGPGTRLTVL.